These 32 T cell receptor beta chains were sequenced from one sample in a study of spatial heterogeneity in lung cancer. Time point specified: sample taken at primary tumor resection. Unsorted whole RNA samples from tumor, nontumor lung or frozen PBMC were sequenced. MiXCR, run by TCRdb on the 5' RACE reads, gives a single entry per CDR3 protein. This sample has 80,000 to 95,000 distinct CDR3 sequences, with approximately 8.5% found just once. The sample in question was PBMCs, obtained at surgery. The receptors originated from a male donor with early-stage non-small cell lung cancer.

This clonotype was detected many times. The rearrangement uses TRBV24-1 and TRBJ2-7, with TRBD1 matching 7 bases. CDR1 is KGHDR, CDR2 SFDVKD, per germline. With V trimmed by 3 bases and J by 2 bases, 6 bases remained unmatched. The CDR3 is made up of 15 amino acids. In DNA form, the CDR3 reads TGTGCCACCAGTGATCCCCGGGACAGTCCCTACGAGCAGTACTTC. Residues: CATSDPRDSPYEQYF.

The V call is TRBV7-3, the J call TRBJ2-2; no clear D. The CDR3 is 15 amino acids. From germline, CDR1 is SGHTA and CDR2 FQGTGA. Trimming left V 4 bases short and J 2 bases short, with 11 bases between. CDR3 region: CASSSRVHNTGELFF. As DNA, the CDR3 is TGTGCCAGCAGCTCCCGCGTACACAACACCGGGGAGCTGTTTTTT.

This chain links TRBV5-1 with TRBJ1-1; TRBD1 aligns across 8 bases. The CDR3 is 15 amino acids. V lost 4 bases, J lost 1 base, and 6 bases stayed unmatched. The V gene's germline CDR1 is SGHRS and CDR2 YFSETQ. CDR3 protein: CASSGGQGKNTEAFF. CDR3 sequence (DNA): TGCGCCAGCAGCGGTGGACAGGGAAAGAACACTGAAGCTTTCTTT.

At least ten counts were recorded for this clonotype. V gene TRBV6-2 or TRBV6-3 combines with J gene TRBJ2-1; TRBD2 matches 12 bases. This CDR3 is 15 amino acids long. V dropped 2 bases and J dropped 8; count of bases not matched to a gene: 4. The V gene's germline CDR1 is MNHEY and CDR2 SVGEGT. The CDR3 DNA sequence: TGTGCCAGCAGTTACGCTAGCGGGAGGGCGCATGAGCAGTTCTTC. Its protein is CASSYASGRAHEQFF.

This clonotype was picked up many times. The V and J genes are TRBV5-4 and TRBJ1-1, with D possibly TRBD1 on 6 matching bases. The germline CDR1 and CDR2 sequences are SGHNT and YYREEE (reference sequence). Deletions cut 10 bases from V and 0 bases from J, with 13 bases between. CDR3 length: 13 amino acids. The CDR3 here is CAFGGGLNTEAFF. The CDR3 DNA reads TGTGCCTTTGGTGGGGGCCTGAACACTGAAGCTTTCTTT. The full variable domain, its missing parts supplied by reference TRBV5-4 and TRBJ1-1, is ETGVTQSPTHLIKTRGQQVTLRCSSQSGHNTVSWYQQALGQGPQFIFQYYREEENGRGNFPPRFSGLQFPNYSSELNVNALELDDSALYLCAFGGGLNTEAFFGQGTRLTVV.

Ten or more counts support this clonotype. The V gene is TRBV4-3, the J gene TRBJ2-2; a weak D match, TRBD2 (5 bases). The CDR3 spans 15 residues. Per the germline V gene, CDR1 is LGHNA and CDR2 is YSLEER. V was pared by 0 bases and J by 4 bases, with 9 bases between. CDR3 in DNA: TGCGCCAGCAGCCAAGATGAGGGAGTCACCGGGGAGCTGTTTTTT. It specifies CASSQDEGVTGELFF.

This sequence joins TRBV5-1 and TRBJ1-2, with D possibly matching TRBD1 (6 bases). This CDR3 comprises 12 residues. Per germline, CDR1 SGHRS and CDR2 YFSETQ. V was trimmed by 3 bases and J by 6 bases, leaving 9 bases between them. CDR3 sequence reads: CASSSSGDGYTF. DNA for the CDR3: TGCGCCAGCAGCTCTTCAGGGGATGGCTACACCTTC.

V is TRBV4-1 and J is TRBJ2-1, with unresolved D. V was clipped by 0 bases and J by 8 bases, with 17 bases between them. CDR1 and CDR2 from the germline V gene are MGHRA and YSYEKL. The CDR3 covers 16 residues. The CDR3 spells CASSQDNGVRRDEQFF. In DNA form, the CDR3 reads TGCGCCAGCAGCCAAGATAACGGTGTCCGTCGCGATGAGCAGTTCTTC.

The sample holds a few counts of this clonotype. This chain's CDR3 is CASSSRQGLQETQYF. CDR3 nucleotide sequence: TGTGCCAGCAGCTCGAGACAGGGGCTCCAAGAGACCCAGTACTTC. V gene TRBV9 combines with J gene TRBJ2-5; 8 positions match TRBD1. With 4 bases clipped from V and 1 base from J, the junction kept 6 bases outside the gene matches. The germline V gene encodes CDR1 SGDLS and CDR2 YYNGEE. The CDR3 is 15 amino acids.

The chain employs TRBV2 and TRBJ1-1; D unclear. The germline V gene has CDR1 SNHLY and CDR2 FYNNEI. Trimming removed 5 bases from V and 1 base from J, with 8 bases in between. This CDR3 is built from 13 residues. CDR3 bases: TGTGCCAGCAGTAATAAGGAGAACACTGAAGCTTTCTTT. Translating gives CASSNKENTEAFF.

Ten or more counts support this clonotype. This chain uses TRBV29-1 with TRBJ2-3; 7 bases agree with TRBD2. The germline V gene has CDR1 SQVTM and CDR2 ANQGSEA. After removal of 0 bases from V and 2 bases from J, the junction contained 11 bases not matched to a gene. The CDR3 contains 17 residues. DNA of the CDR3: TGCAGCGTTGAAGATCTGAGGGAGGGGTCAACCACAGATACGCAGTATTTT. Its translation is CSVEDLREGSTTDTQYF.

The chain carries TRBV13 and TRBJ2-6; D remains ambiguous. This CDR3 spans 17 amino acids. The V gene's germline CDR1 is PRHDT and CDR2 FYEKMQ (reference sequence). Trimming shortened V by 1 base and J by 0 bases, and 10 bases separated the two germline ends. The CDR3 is CASSLEPYRSGANVLTF. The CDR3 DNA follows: TGTGCCAGCAGCTTAGAACCTTATCGCTCTGGGGCCAACGTCCTGACTTTC. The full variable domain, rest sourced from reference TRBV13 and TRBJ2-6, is AAGVIQSPRHLIKEKRETATLKCYPIPRHDTVYWYQQGPGQDPQFLISFYEKMQSDKGSIPDRFSAQQFSDYHSELNMSSLELGDSALYFCASSLEPYRSGANVLTFGAGSRLTVL.

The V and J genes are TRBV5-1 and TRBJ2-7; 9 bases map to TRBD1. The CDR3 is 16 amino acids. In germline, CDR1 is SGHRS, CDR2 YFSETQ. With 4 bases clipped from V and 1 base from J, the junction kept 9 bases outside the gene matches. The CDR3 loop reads CASSRTGTGRSYEQYF. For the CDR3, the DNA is TGCGCCAGCAGCCGGACTGGGACAGGGCGATCCTACGAGCAGTACTTC.

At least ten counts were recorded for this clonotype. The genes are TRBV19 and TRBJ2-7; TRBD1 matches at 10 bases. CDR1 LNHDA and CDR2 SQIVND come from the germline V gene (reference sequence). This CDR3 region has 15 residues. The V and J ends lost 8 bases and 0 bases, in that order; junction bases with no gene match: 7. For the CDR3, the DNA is TGTGCCAGTGCTTACCGGGACAGGGGCTCCTACGAGCAGTACTTC. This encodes CASAYRDRGSYEQYF.

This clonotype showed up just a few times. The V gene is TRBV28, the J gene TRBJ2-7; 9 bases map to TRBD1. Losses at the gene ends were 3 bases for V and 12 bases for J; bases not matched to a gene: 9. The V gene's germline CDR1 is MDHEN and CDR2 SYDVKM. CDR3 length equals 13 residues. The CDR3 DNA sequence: TGTGCCAGCAGTTTGGGACAGGGACCACGGATGTACTTC. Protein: CASSLGQGPRMYF.

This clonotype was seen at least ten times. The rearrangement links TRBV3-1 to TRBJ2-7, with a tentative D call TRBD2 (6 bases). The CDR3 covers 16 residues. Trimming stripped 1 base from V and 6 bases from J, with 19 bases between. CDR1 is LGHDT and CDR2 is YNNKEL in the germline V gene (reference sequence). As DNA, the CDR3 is TGTGCCAGCAGCCAAGGCGTGGCCGGGAGAGGGAGCGAGCAGTACTTC. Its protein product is CASSQGVAGRGSEQYF.

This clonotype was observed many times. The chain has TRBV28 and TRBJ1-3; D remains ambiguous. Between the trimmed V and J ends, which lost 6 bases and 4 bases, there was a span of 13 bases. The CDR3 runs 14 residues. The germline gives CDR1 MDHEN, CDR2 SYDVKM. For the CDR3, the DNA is TGTGCCAGCAGGCCCCCCAGGTCCGGAAACACCATATATTTT. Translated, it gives CASRPPRSGNTIYF.

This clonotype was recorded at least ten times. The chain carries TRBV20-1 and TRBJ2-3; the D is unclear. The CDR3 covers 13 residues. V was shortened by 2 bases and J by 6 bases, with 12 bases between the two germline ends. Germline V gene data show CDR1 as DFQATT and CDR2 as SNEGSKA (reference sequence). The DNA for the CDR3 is TGCAGTGCTAGACAACTCTCTAGGGATACGCAGTATTTT. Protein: CSARQLSRDTQYF.

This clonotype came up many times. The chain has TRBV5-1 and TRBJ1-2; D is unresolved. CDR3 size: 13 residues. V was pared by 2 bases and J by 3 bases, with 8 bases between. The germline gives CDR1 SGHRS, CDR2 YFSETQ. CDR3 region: CASSFRTDYGYTF. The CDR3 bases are TGCGCCAGCAGCTTTCGCACAGACTATGGCTACACCTTC.

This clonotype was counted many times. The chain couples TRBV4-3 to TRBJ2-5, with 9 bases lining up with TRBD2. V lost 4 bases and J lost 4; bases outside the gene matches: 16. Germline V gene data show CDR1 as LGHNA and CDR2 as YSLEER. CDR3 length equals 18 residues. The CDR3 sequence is CASSPIVYTLSGGETQYF. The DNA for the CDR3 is TGCGCCAGCAGCCCAATCGTCTACACCCTTAGCGGGGGAGAGACCCAGTACTTC.

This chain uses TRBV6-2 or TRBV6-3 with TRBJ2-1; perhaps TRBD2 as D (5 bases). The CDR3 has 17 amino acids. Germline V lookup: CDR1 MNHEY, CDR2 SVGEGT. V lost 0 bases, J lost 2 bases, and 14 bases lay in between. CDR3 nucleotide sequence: TGTGCCAGCAGTTACTCTCCTACAGCGGCCCCCTACAATGAGCAGTTCTTC. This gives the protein CASSYSPTAAPYNEQFF.

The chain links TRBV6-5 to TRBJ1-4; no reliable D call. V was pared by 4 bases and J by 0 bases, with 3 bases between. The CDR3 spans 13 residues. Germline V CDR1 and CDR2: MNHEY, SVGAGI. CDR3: CASSFATNEKLFF. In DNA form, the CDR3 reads TGTGCCAGCAGTTTTGCAACTAATGAAAAACTGTTTTTT.

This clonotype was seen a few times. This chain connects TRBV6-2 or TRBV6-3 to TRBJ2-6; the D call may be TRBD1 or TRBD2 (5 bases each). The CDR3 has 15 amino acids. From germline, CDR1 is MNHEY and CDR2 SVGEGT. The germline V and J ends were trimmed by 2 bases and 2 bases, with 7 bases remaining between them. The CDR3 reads CASSYGGAGANVLTF. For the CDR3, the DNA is TGTGCCAGCAGTTACGGGGGTGCTGGGGCCAACGTCCTGACTTTC.

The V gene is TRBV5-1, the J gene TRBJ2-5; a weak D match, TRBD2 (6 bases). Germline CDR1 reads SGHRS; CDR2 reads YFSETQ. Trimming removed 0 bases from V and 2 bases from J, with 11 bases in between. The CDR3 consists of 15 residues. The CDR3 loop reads CASSLALALQETQYF. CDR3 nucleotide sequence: TGCGCCAGCAGCTTGGCCCTAGCGCTACAAGAGACCCAGTACTTC.

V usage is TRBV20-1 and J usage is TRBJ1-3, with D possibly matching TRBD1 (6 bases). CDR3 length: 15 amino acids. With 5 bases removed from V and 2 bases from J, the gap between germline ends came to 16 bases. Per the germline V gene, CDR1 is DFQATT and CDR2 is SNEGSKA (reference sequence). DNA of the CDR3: TGCAGTGCTTCCCAAGGGGGAAATACTGGAAACACCATATATTTT. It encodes CSASQGGNTGNTIYF.

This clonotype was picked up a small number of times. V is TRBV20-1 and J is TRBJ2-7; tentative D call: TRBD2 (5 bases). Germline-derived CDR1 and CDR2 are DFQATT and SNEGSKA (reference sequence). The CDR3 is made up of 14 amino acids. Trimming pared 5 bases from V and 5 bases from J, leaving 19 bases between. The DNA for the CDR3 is TGCAGTGCTCTATCCCGGGCCGAGGGAAACGAGCAGTACTTC. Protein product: CSALSRAEGNEQYF.

DNA for the CDR3: TGTGCCAGCAGTTCACACAGCTCCTACAATGAGCAGTTCTTC. Translated, it gives CASSSHSSYNEQFF. J is TRBJ2-1 and V is TRBV28; D is uncertain. The CDR3 extends over 14 amino acids. Trimming pared 4 bases from V and 0 bases from J, leaving 7 bases between. Germline loops: CDR1 MDHEN, CDR2 SYDVKM.

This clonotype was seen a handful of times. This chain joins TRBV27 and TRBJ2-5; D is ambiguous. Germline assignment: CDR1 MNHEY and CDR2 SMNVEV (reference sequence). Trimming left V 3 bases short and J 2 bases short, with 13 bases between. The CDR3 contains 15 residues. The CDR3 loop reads CASSLDLGFQETQYF. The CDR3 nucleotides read TGTGCCAGCAGTTTGGACCTTGGATTTCAAGAGACCCAGTACTTC.

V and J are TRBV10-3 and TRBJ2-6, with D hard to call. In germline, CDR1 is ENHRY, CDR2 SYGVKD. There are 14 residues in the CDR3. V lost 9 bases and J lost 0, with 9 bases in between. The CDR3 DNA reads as TGTGCCATTCCCATGGGCTCTGGGGCCAACGTCCTGACTTTC. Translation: CAIPMGSGANVLTF.

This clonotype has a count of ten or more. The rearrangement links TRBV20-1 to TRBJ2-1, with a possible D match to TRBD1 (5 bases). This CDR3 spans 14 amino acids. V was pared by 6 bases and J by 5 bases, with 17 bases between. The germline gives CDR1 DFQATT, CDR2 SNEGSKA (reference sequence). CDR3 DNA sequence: TGCAGTGCCCCTGTCTCGACAGTCCACAATGAGCAGTTCTTC. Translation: CSAPVSTVHNEQFF.

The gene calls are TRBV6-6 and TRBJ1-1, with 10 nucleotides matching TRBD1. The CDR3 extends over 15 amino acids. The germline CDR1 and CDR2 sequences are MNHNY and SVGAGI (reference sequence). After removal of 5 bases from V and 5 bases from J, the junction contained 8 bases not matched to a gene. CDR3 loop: CASSPRQGARTEAFF. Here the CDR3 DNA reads TGTGCCAGCAGTCCGCGACAGGGGGCGAGAACTGAAGCTTTCTTT.

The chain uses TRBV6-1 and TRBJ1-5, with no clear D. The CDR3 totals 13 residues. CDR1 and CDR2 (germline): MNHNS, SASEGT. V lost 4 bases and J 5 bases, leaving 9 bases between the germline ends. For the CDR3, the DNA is TGTGCCAGCAGTGTGGACGGAGATCAGCCCCAGCATTTT. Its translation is CASSVDGDQPQHF.